A selection of T cell receptor beta chains follows, all from one sample in a study of blood T cells in healthy people across ages. MiXCR, run by TCRdb on the 5' RACE reads, gives a single entry per CDR3 protein. The data show about 680,000 distinct CDR3 sequences, around 49% seen once. The sequencing sample was made of blood. The source of these receptors is an older woman in good health. Both conserved end residues are part of each CDR3. A D gene is named only where the DNA matches it firmly. Clone size is given for some rows only: seen once, a few or many times, or a class if the clone is expanded.

abundance,j_gene,v_gene,d_gene,CDR3aa,CDR3nt
.,TRBJ2-7,TRBV11-2,.,CASSLVRFPEQYF,TGTGCCAGCAGCTTAGTGCGATTCCCAGAGCAGTACTTC
.,TRBJ2-6,TRBV10-3,.,CAISGRDSPAGASVLTF,TGTGCCATCAGTGGCAGGGACTCTCCTGCTGGGGCCAGCGTCCTGACTTTC
.,TRBJ1-5,TRBV20-1,.,CSARGTVVQPQHF,TGCAGTGCTAGAGGGACAGTCGTACAGCCCCAGCATTTT
few,TRBJ1-6,TRBV20-1,TRBD1,CSAPDQGALGSPLHF,TGCAGTGCCCCTGATCAGGGGGCGCTTGGTTCACCCCTCCACTTT
.,TRBJ2-7,TRBV9,TRBD1,CASSDSPGTGNTYEQYF,TGTGCCAGCAGCGATTCACCCGGGACAGGGAACACCTACGAGCAGTACTTC
.,TRBJ2-3,TRBV5-5,TRBD2,CASSHLAGGADTQYF,TGTGCCAGCAGCCATCTAGCGGGAGGGGCAGATACGCAGTATTTT
.,TRBJ2-7,TRBV10-3,TRBD1,CAIRTGDEETLYF,TGTGCCATCAGAACAGGGGATGAGGAGACCCTGTACTTC
few,TRBJ2-3,TRBV5-1,TRBD2,CASSLVGLAGVVADTQYF,TGCGCCAGCAGCTTGGTTGGACTAGCGGGAGTGGTTGCAGATACGCAGTATTTT
.,TRBJ2-7,TRBV7-9,.,CASSSRDPLYSYEQYF,TGTGCCAGCAGCAGCCGGGACCCCCTTTACTCCTACGAGCAGTACTTC
few,TRBJ2-5,TRBV7-9,TRBD1,CASSPPDRYLETQYF,TGTGCCAGCAGCCCACCGGACAGGTACTTGGAGACCCAGTACTTC
few,TRBJ2-5,TRBV7-2,TRBD2,CASSRTRGVLETQYF,TGTGCCAGCAGCCGGACTAGGGGAGTCTTAGAGACCCAGTACTTC
.,TRBJ2-5,TRBV7-2,.,CASSFPNRWETQYF,TGTGCCAGCAGCTTCCCAAATCGGTGGGAGACCCAGTACTTC
few,TRBJ2-2,TRBV5-1,TRBD2,CASSLESSGGYTGELFF,TGCGCCAGCAGCTTGGAATCTAGCGGAGGATACACCGGGGAGCTGTTTTTT
few,TRBJ2-1,TRBV20-1,.,CSAREGGAYNEQFF,TGCAGTGCTAGAGAGGGCGGTGCCTACAATGAGCAGTTCTTC
many,TRBJ2-1,TRBV29-1,.,CSAHPPGAETYNEQFF,TGCAGCGCCCACCCACCAGGGGCCGAGACCTACAATGAGCAGTTCTTC
.,TRBJ1-2,TRBV20-1,.,CSAVGGTYGYTF,TGCAGTGCTGTTGGGGGGACCTATGGCTACACCTTC
.,TRBJ2-7,TRBV3-1,.,CASSPVTGWTYEQYF,TGTGCCAGCAGCCCTGTTACAGGGTGGACATACGAGCAGTACTTC
few,TRBJ2-7,TRBV11-1,TRBD2,CASSPGTSGPYEQYF,TGTGCCAGCAGCCCCGGGACTAGCGGACCCTACGAGCAGTACTTC
.,TRBJ2-1,TRBV7-9,.,CASSLMDGEGNEQFF,TGTGCCAGCAGCTTAATGGACGGGGAAGGGAATGAGCAGTTCTTC
few,TRBJ1-2,TRBV29-1,TRBD1,CSAQGSYGYTF,TGCAGCGCACAGGGGTCCTATGGCTACACCTTC
.,TRBJ2-7,TRBV27,TRBD1,CATAKDRDTYEQYF,TGTGCCACCGCGAAGGACAGGGACACCTACGAGCAGTACTTC
.,TRBJ2-7,TRBV6-2/TRBV6-3,TRBD2,CASTKTSGDTYEQYF,TGTGCCAGCACCAAAACTAGCGGGGATACCTACGAGCAGTACTTC
few,TRBJ2-1,TRBV7-9,TRBD1,CASSADRVGYNEQFF,TGTGCCAGCAGCGCCGACAGGGTTGGGTACAATGAGCAGTTCTTC
many,TRBJ2-1,TRBV12-3/TRBV12-4,.,CASSFGREQFF,TGTGCCAGCAGTTTTGGGCGCGAGCAGTTCTTC
.,TRBJ2-1,TRBV4-2,.,CASSQREGIGDNEQFF,TGTGCCAGCAGCCAGCGGGAAGGGATCGGGGACAATGAGCAGTTCTTC
.,TRBJ2-5,TRBV15,TRBD1,CATSRSPPGTAKETQYF,TGTGCCACCAGCAGATCCCCTCCCGGGACAGCTAAAGAGACCCAGTACTTC
few,TRBJ1-2,TRBV4-3,.,CASSQGISQSYGYTF,TGCGCCAGCAGCCAAGGGATCTCACAGTCCTATGGCTACACCTTC
.,TRBJ2-5,TRBV29-1,.,CSVARTSELTQYF,TGCAGCGTTGCGAGGACGTCCGAACTGACCCAGTACTTC
.,TRBJ2-5,TRBV9,TRBD1,CASSVNQGVGETQYF,TGTGCCAGCAGCGTAAATCAGGGGGTAGGAGAGACCCAGTACTTC
once,TRBJ2-7,TRBV5-1,.,CAGSLSVYEQYF,TGCGCCGGCAGCTTGTCAGTCTACGAGCAGTACTTC
.,TRBJ2-7,TRBV20-1,TRBD1,CSARKLPGQGQQTGSYEQYF,TGCAGTGCTAGGAAGTTACCGGGACAGGGCCAACAGACCGGCTCCTACGAGCAGTACTTC
.,TRBJ1-2,TRBV5-1,.,CASSTAETWDYGYTF,TGCGCCAGCAGCACGGCGGAGACTTGGGACTATGGCTACACCTTC
few,TRBJ2-3,TRBV11-2,.,CASSSNPGADTQYF,TGTGCCAGCAGCTCCAACCCCGGGGCAGATACGCAGTATTTT
.,TRBJ2-7,TRBV7-9,.,CASSTTGTPFPYEQYF,TGTGCCAGCAGCACCACCGGGACACCCTTCCCCTACGAGCAGTACTTC
.,TRBJ2-7,TRBV9,TRBD2,CASSVGGLAGYEQYF,TGTGCCAGCAGCGTCGGTGGACTAGCGGGTTACGAGCAGTACTTC
.,TRBJ1-5,TRBV3-1,TRBD1,CASSQDGGTGRQPQHF,TGTGCCAGCAGCCAAGATGGAGGGACAGGGAGGCAGCCCCAGCATTTT
.,TRBJ2-7,TRBV7-3,.,CASSLSPTGLYEQYF,TGTGCCAGCAGCTTAAGTCCCACAGGGTTGTACGAGCAGTACTTC
.,TRBJ1-1,TRBV20-1,.,CSARGLRNTEAFF,TGCAGTGCTAGAGGTCTCAGAAACACTGAAGCTTTCTTT
.,TRBJ2-5,TRBV5-6,TRBD1,CASSLLGQGTRETQYF,TGTGCCAGCAGCTTGCTGGGACAGGGGACGAGGGAGACCCAGTACTTC
once,TRBJ2-7,TRBV28,.,CASSLEMPSSSYNEQYF,TGTGCCAGCAGTTTAGAAATGCCTAGCAGCTCCTACAATGAGCAGTACTTC
.,TRBJ2-1,TRBV2,TRBD2,CASSGAGLAVNEQFF,TGTGCCAGCAGTGGGGCCGGACTAGCGGTGAATGAGCAGTTCTTC